This T cell receptor beta chain was sequenced in a study of blood T cell dynamics during melanoma immunotherapy. The CDR3 length is 16 residues. Trimming at V came to 1 base and at J to 8 bases, leaving 6 bases not matched to a gene. Looked up from germline, CDR1 is LNHDA and CDR2 is SQIVND (reference sequence). Time point meaning: pre-treatment baseline. This table comes from immunoSEQ multiplex PCR, and its TCRdb copy is limited to in-frame clones, with some not included. The table lists roughly 6,900 clones, around 81% of them singletons. The clonotype originates from a human donor with melanoma. This specimen was blood, taken from a patient treated with checkpoint blockade. The chain combines TRBV19 with TRBJ2-1, with 12 bases lining up with TRBD2. The CDR3 nucleotides are TGTGCCAGTAGTATAGGGACTAGCGGGATGGTGGATGAGCAGTTCTTC. Protein sequence: CASSIGTSGMVDEQFF.